This TCR beta chain was recovered during a study of T cells in Graves' hyperthyroidism and ophthalmopathy. This clonotype was seen ten or more times. No antigen is known for it. RNA transcripts provided the source from which TCR beta CDR3 regions were amplified. HTBI primers were used for first-round RT-PCR of the TCR CDR3. TCRdb reprocessed the multiplex PCR reads via MiXCR and lists one record per CDR3 protein. The sample includes nearly 750,000 distinct CDR3 sequences, around 40% of them seen just once. Study outcomes and limitations: Researchers report that a 13 V-J model separated ophthalmopathy from stable hyperthyroidism.

Germline V gives CDR1 ENHRY, CDR2 SYGVKD. This CDR3 is 13 amino acids long. Trimming removed 2 bases at V and 2 bases at J, with 6 bases between. The receptor was isolated from a woman in her 40s with Graves' hyperthyroidism. V usage is TRBV10-3 and J usage is TRBJ1-2; D unclear. Material: blood. The CDR3 protein is CAISEDGNYGYTF. CDR3 in DNA: TGTGCCATCAGTGAGGACGGAAACTATGGCTACACCTTC.